These 15 T cell receptor beta chains were all obtained from the same sample, sequenced in a study of regulatory T cells in long-lasting Graves disease. Indicated time point: persistent/refractory GD, antithyroid drugs over 5 years with positive TRAb. From PBMCs, RNA was extracted and then used to make the TCR library. TCR beta libraries were built with iRepertoire HTBI primers and Arm-PCR of CDR3 regions. TCRdb reanalysed the multiplex PCR reads using MiXCR and keeps one entry per CDR3 protein. Found here are roughly 360,000 distinct CDR3 sequences, roughly 23% of them singletons; the top ten hold around 30%. The sample was peripheral blood mononuclear cells (PBMCs), taken when the disease was refractory, from a patient treated with antithyroid drugs. The source is a woman aged 35 to 49 with Graves disease.

This clonotype was detected ten times or more. This chain uses TRBV20-1 with TRBJ1-1, with D perhaps matching TRBD1 (5 bases). Between the trimmed V and J ends, which lost 6 bases and 1 base, there was a span of 9 bases. Germline CDR1 is DFQATT and CDR2 is SNEGSKA (reference sequence). The CDR3 loop spans 12 amino acids. In DNA, the CDR3 is TGCAGTGCCAAGACAGCGAACACTGAAGCTTTCTTT. Protein product: CSAKTANTEAFF.

The gene calls are TRBV7-9 and TRBJ2-7; D ambiguous. Germline lookup yields CDR1 SEHNR and CDR2 FQNEAQ (reference sequence). The CDR3 runs to 15 residues. The V gene lost 1 base and the J gene lost 0 bases, with 10 bases spanning the gap. The CDR3 DNA follows: TGTGCCAGCAGCTTAGACCCTAACAGCTCCTACGAGCAGTACTTC. It is translated as CASSLDPNSSYEQYF.

The chain carries TRBV28 and TRBJ1-1; a weak D match, TRBD1 (5 bases). The CDR3 has 17 residues. Trimming removed 1 base at V and 5 bases at J, with 20 bases between. From germline, CDR1 is MDHEN and CDR2 SYDVKM. The CDR3 loop reads CASSLSRVRTQRTEAFF. CDR3 coding DNA: TGTGCCAGCAGTTTATCCAGGGTGCGAACCCAGCGGACTGAAGCTTTCTTT.

This clonotype was observed a handful of times. The rearrangement joins TRBV20-1 to TRBJ2-4; D perhaps matches TRBD2 (7 bases). Germline V gives CDR1 DFQATT, CDR2 SNEGSKA (reference sequence). V was shortened by 0 bases and J by 1 base, with 13 bases between the two germline ends. This CDR3 region has 16 residues. CDR3 nucleotide sequence: TGCAGTGCTAGAGAGGGGGGGGCGGGGGCCAAAAACATTCAGTACTTC. Amino acid sequence: CSAREGGAGAKNIQYF.

About this clonotype: Possible read error: a much larger clone is one base away. The CDR3 ends on some other residue instead of the conserved phenylalanine or tryptophan, so this is likely a read error. J is TRBJ2-1 and V is TRBV2, with 10 nucleotides matching TRBD2. Trimming at V came to 6 bases and at J to 4 bases, leaving 6 bases not matched to a gene. There are 15 residues in the CDR3. Germline CDR1 is SNHLY and CDR2 is FYNNEI. CDR3 region: CASSPGTSVYNEQFL. CDR3 nucleotide sequence: TGTGCCAGCAGCCCCGGGACTAGCGTGTACAATGAGCAGTTCCTC.

This chain links TRBV19 with TRBJ1-3; D not resolved. This CDR3 is 13 amino acids long. Trimming removed 5 bases at V and 3 bases at J, with 8 bases between. Germline V CDR1 and CDR2: LNHDA, SQIVND (reference sequence). CDR3: CASSPWIGNTIYF. CDR3 DNA sequence: TGTGCCAGTAGTCCCTGGATTGGAAACACCATATATTTT. The full variable domain, its missing parts supplied by reference TRBV19 and TRBJ1-3, is DGGITQSPKYLFRKEGQNVTLSCEQNLNHDAMYWYRQDPGQGLRLIYYSQIVNDFQKGDIAEGYSVSREKKESFPLTVTSAQKNPTAFYLCASSPWIGNTIYFGEGSWLTVV.

This clonotype was seen ten or more times. The rearrangement uses TRBV6-1 and TRBJ2-7; D not resolved. This CDR3 has 13 residues. V shed 6 bases and J shed 2 bases, with 11 bases lying between them. Germline loops: CDR1 MNHNS, CDR2 SASEGT. The CDR3 protein is CASSKGVAYEQYF. CDR3 nucleotides: TGTGCCAGCAGCAAAGGCGTAGCCTACGAGCAGTACTTC.

This clonotype was recorded many times. This chain connects TRBV5-1 to TRBJ1-4, with D perhaps matching TRBD1 (6 bases). The CDR3 has 14 amino acids. CDR1 is SGHRS and CDR2 is YFSETQ in the germline V gene. Trimming took off 3 bases at V and 7 bases at J, with 13 bases between the two ends. The CDR3 DNA reads TGCGCCAGCAGCTCCCGTGGACAGTCTGAAAAACTGTTTTTT. This gives the protein CASSSRGQSEKLFF.

This clonotype was counted many times. The gene calls are TRBV7-3 and TRBJ2-7; D is ambiguous. Germline V gives CDR1 SGHTA, CDR2 FQGTGA. The CDR3 sequence is 14 residues long. Trimming took 6 bases from V and 0 from J, leaving 12 bases between them. The CDR3 region is CASRKPRRSYEQYF. In DNA form, the CDR3 reads TGTGCCAGCAGGAAACCTAGGCGCTCCTACGAGCAGTACTTC.

Ten or more counts support this clonotype. V usage is TRBV12-3 or TRBV12-4 and J usage is TRBJ1-5; 9 nucleotides match TRBD1. The CDR3 spans 17 residues. The V gene end was trimmed by 4 bases and the J gene end by 4 bases; junction bases not matched to a gene: 11. CDR3 protein: CASSSNRDRVGNQPQHF. The CDR3 region has the DNA TGTGCCAGCAGTTCAAACCGGGACAGGGTTGGGAATCAGCCCCAGCATTTT.

This clonotype was seen at least ten times. This chain uses TRBV20-1 with TRBJ2-7; 7 positions agree with TRBD2. Trimming cost V 3 bases and J 3 bases; bases outside gene matches: 14. Germline values: CDR1 DFQATT, CDR2 SNEGSKA (reference sequence). CDR3 size: 16 residues. The CDR3 here is CSASLRTGGLNYEQYF. CDR3 in DNA: TGCAGTGCTAGCCTCCGTACGGGAGGCCTGAACTACGAGCAGTACTTC.

The genes are TRBV7-8 and TRBJ2-1, with D hard to call. Trimming removed 5 bases from V and 3 bases from J, with 14 bases in between. Germline CDR1 reads SGHVS; CDR2 reads FQNEAQ. This CDR3 contains 15 residues. CDR3 protein: CASSEDQAVYNEQFF. CDR3 nucleotide sequence: TGTGCCAGCAGCGAAGACCAGGCGGTCTACAATGAGCAGTTCTTC.

This clonotype was counted only a few times. CDR3 sequence (DNA): TGCGCCAGCAGTTGGGGACTAGCGGGAGCCGGCGGGGAGCTGTTTTTT. Encoded protein: CASSWGLAGAGGELFF. This chain links TRBV5-1 with TRBJ2-2; 14 nucleotides line up with TRBD2. This CDR3 has 16 residues. V shed 5 bases, J shed 7 bases, and the junction held 7 bases outside the gene matches. The germline gives CDR1 SGHRS, CDR2 YFSETQ.

This clonotype appeared many times. The chain uses TRBV28 and TRBJ2-7; D not resolved. In germline, CDR1 is MDHEN, CDR2 SYDVKM. Trimming cost V 4 bases and J 3 bases, with 4 bases left between them. The CDR3 loop spans 11 amino acids. The chain's CDR3 is CASSSHYEQYF. CDR3 coding DNA: TGTGCCAGCAGTTCCCACTACGAGCAGTACTTC.

This clonotype was seen only a few times. V gene TRBV7-2 combines with J gene TRBJ1-2; D uncertain. Trimming cost V 5 bases and J 8 bases, with 12 bases left between them. CDR3 length equals 12 residues. Germline lookup yields CDR1 SGHTA and CDR2 FQGNSA. CDR3 loop: CASSPVGVGYTF. The DNA for the CDR3 is TGTGCCAGCAGCCCAGTGGGCGTAGGCTACACCTTC.